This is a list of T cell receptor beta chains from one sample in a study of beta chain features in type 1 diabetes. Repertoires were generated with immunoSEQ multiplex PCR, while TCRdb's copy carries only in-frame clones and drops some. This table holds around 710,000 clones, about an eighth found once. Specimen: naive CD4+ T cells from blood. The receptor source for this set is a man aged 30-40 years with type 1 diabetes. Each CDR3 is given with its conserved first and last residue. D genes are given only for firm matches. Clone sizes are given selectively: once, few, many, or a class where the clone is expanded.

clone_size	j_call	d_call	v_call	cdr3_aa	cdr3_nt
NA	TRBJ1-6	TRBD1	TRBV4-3	CASSQAADRDNSPLHF	TGCGCCAGCAGCCAAGCGGCGGACAGGGATAATTCACCCCTCCACTTT
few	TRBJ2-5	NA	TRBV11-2	CASSLNYQETQYF	TGTGCCAGCAGCCTCAATTACCAAGAGACCCAGTACTTC
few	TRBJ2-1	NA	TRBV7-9	CASSLAFDSYNEQFF	TGTGCCAGCAGCTTAGCGTTCGACAGCTACAATGAGCAGTTCTTC
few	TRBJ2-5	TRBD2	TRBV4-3	CASSLWARGGVETQYF	TGCGCCAGCAGCCTTTGGGCGCGGGGGGGCGTGGAGACCCAGTACTTC
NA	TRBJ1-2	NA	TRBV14	CASSQVRTTNGYTF	TGTGCCAGCAGCCAAGTAAGAACCACTAATGGCTACACCTTC
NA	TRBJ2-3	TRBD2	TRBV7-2	CASSPLLAGETDTQYF	TGTGCCAGCAGCCCACTACTAGCGGGGGAAACAGATACGCAGTATTTT
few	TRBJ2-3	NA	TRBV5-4	CASSLPSRADTQYF	TGTGCCAGCAGCCTCCCGTCGCGCGCAGATACGCAGTATTTT
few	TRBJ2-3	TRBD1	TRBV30	CAWSRGHSTDTQYF	TGTGCCTGGAGCAGGGGGCATAGCACAGATACGCAGTATTTT
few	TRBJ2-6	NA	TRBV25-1	CASSESAGTGANVLTF	TGTGCCAGCAGTGAATCCGCGGGCACTGGGGCCAACGTCCTGACTTTC
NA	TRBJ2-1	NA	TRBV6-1	CASSATYNEQFF	TGTGCCAGCAGTGCTACTTACAATGAGCAGTTCTTC